This T cell receptor (beta chain) was sequenced in a study of beta chain features in type 1 diabetes. The CDR3 spans 14 residues. J was trimmed by 5 bases and V by 3 bases; bases with no gene match: 7. CDR1 and CDR2 from the germline V gene are SQVTM and ANQGSEA. Reverse transcription of all isolated RNA meant that expressed TCRB transcripts were sequenced. Libraries were prepared by immunoSEQ multiplex PCR; TCRdb keeps only in-frame clonotypes and omits some of them. The sample includes under 300,000 clones, approximately 15% of them seen just once. This clone was recorded a few times. Its antigen is currently unknown. Findings and caveats of the study: Among type 1 diabetes patients, VDJ junctions had fewer insertions and more deletions. For Type 1 diabetes patients, all four CD4+ subsets carried TCRB CDR3s that were moderately but significantly shorter. Patients and controls would share equally any PCR tilt toward shorter templates.

Sequencing used naive CD4+ T cells from blood. This chain links TRBV29-1 with TRBJ1-1; 9 bases match TRBD1. This TCR was sampled from a young man with type 1 diabetes. The CDR3: CSVDEGQGGTEAFF. CDR3 DNA sequence: TGCAGCGTTGATGAGGGACAGGGCGGGACTGAAGCTTTCTTT.